This TCR beta chain originates from a study of T cell responses to AZD1222 COVID-19 vaccine (dated by TCRdb to the early 2020s). For the wider study: AZD1222 recipients given second doses at about 4 weeks or at about 12 weeks were pooled, since spike-specific TCR depth and breadth were not found to differ between the two schedules. A total of about 230 trial participants underwent TCR sequencing, of whom some 210 received two doses of AZD1222 and some 26 received two doses of the MenACWY control vaccine. Trial participants were enrolled by age into subgroups of 18-55, 56-69 and 70-plus years, and about 150, 27 and 61 TCR-sequenced participants, respectively, were included in these subgroups.

The time point label for this specimen denotes: baseline before first vaccination. Vaccinee samples came from UK trials COV001 and COV002, including a single-blind randomized controlled phase 2/3 trial of AZD1222 (ChAdOx1 nCoV-19) in healthy adults. For TCRbeta chain sequencing, PBMC samples were collected from trial participants at day 0 and at day 28 after the second dose. To note about this clone: The antigen it recognizes is unknown. No per-base quality is available; no much larger clone lies one base away.

The CDR3 runs 16 residues from the cysteine to the phenylalanine. Only the CDR3 portion is preserved as DNA: 48 bases, with reading frame beginning at the first base. The V end loses 0 bases and the J end loses 4 bases, and a stretch of 14 bases separates them. CDR1 MNHEY and CDR2 SVGAGI were looked up in the germline V gene. The CDR3 regions of human TCRbeta chains were subjected to immunosequencing. The authors processed their data as follows. Repertoire TCRs were matched against a reference library of SARS-CoV-2-specific TCRs generated with the MIRA antigen-specificity platform. Breadth meant the fraction of unique TCRs that were SARS-CoV-2-associated, whereas depth meant the fraction of total T cells that were SARS-CoV-2-associated. Each spike-specific TCR was assigned to its reactive spike region and to a CD4 or CD8 class using the MIRA data. Log10-transformed breadth and depth values were compared by one-way ANOVA with Sidak's multiple comparisons tests. In its TCRdb copy, this immuneACCESS table keeps in-frame sequences only and misses some clones. Where compared with another copy, unresolved V genes explain less than half of these, and the others have no known cause. That table furnishes V, J and clone size, whereas the DNA furnished D and trimming. In all, the sample holds about 190,000 clones, and around 92% of those were seen once. Roughly 1.4% of the sample lies in the top ten.

Results the study describes overall, beyond this receptor: Reportedly, almost half of the unique spike-specific TCRs recognized epitopes lying outside the regions that are mutated in the B.1.351 and B.1.1.7 variants. Conclusions about previously exposed vaccinees are limited, since just 5 or 6 AZD1222 recipients were seropositive for SARS-CoV-2 at baseline. The vaccine-associated CD4 TCRs covered the entire spike protein, and the dominant responses fell in regions 160-218 and 743-854. In the small 56-69-year group, the increase in depth fell short of significance, most likely because of low power. Because no day 14 peak-response samples were available, the repertoires could be characterized only after the peak T cell response. A significant rise in spike-specific TCR breadth and depth was observed after two AZD1222 doses relative to day 0 and relative to MenACWY recipients. Participants were mostly white British and included more females than males, and it was suggested by the authors that clonal diversity may have been underestimated.

The sample consisted of peripheral blood, taken on day 0 of AZD1222 vaccination. The chain uses TRBV6-5 and TRBJ2-3; the D region possibly corresponds to TRBD1 (5 bases align). This TCR derives from an adult in good health. The CDR3 corresponds to CASSYSIGVTADTQYF. The DNA sequence is TGTGCCAGCAGTTACTCGATAGGGGTAACGGCAGATACGCAGTATTTT.